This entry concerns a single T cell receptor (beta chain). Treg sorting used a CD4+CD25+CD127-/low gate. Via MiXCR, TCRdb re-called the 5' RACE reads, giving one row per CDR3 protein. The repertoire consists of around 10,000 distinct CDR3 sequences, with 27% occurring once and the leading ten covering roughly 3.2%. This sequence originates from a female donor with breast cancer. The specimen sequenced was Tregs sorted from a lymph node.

CDR3 loop: CASSLTLTYGYTF. The CDR3 bases are TGTGCCAGCAGTTTAACACTTACCTATGGCTACACCTTC. The rearrangement links TRBV27 to TRBJ1-2, with D unresolved. The ends were cut back, 2 bases at V and 4 bases at J, with 8 bases in the middle. Germline V gives CDR1 MNHEY, CDR2 SMNVEV (reference sequence). The CDR3 spans 13 residues.